The 9 T cell receptor beta chains below all came from one sample that was sequenced in a study of shared clonotypes between healthy human individuals. Produced via immunoSEQ multiplex PCR; TCRdb's table is partial and in-frame only. The sample shows more than 2 million clones, about 93% of them seen only once. Naive CD8 populations comprised CD45RO-negative cells positively selected for CCR7, excluding terminally differentiated effector memory CD45RA+ cells. Material for sequencing was naive CD8+ T cells from PBMCs. The receptors were gathered from a man between 18 and 29 years old in good health. Some clones in this sample may be carry-over from other donors' samples.

As concerns this clone: The sample has other DNA sequences that encode this CDR3 too. The chain couples TRBV5-1 to TRBJ1-2; D perhaps matches TRBD1 (6 bases). Trimming stripped 0 bases from V and 0 bases from J, with 6 bases between. This CDR3 has 14 amino acids. Germline V gene lookup returns CDR1 SGHRS and CDR2 YFSETQ. CDR3 nucleotide sequence: TGCGCCAGCAGCTTGGGGGGGCCTAACTATGGCTACACCTTC. Residues: CASSLGGPNYGYTF.

This clone has only a few counts. The chain links TRBV6-6 to TRBJ2-3; D unclear. The V end was cut by 2 bases, the J end by 2 bases, with 5 bases between. The CDR3 sequence is 13 residues long. From germline, CDR1 is MNHNY and CDR2 SVGAGI (reference sequence). DNA for the CDR3: TGTGCCAGCAGTTACGGGCCCACAGATACGCAGTATTTT. It codes for CASSYGPTDTQYF.

CDR3 protein: CASSQGYTENTEAFF. In DNA form, the CDR3 reads TGTGCCAGCAGCCAAGGGTACACAGAGAACACTGAAGCTTTCTTT. V usage is TRBV4-2 and J usage is TRBJ1-1, with D hard to call. This CDR3 spans 15 amino acids. The germline CDR1 and CDR2 sequences are LGHNA and YNFKEQ. V dropped 1 base and J dropped 1 base, with 10 bases sitting between them.

V and J are TRBV10-3 and TRBJ2-7; no firm D call. Trimming took 11 bases from V and 4 from J, leaving 24 bases between them. Germline-derived CDR1 and CDR2 are ENHRY and SYGVKD. This CDR3 contains 15 residues. The CDR3, as DNA: TGTGCCCCCCTCAGGATGAGGACCGCTCTTTACGAGCAGTACTTC. Translated: CAPLRMRTALYEQYF.

This chain uses TRBV7-8 with TRBJ1-4; D remains ambiguous. CDR3 length equals 12 residues. The germline V gene has CDR1 SGHVS and CDR2 FQNEAQ. Trimming pared 1 base from V and 8 bases from J, leaving 5 bases between. The chain's CDR3 is CASSLGSEKLFF. The CDR3 DNA reads TGTGCCAGCAGCTTAGGCTCGGAAAAACTGTTTTTT.

The rearrangement uses TRBV2 and TRBJ2-7; 9 nucleotides match TRBD2. Germline V gene sequence: CDR1 SNHLY, CDR2 FYNNEI. The CDR3 contains 16 residues. V gave up 0 bases and J gave up 2 bases; unmatched junction bases: 5. The CDR3 region has the DNA TGTGCCAGCAGTGAAGCGCCGGGACTAGCCCCCTACGAGCAGTACTTC. This gives the protein CASSEAPGLAPYEQYF.

The rearrangement uses TRBV9 and TRBJ2-2; 8 bases are a match to TRBD2. CDR3 length equals 16 residues. Trimming took 2 bases from V and 0 from J; bases not matched to a gene: 3. The germline V gene has CDR1 SGDLS and CDR2 YYNGEE. The CDR3 is CASSVMGLANTGELFF. DNA for the CDR3: TGTGCCAGCAGCGTGATGGGACTAGCGAACACCGGGGAGCTGTTTTTT.

The chain couples TRBV6-1 to TRBJ1-2; no firm D call. Trimming shortened V by 8 bases and J by 8 bases, and 12 bases separated the two germline ends. This CDR3 comprises 11 residues. CDR1 and CDR2 (germline): MNHNS, SASEGT. The CDR3 nucleotides read TGTGCCAGCTCGGTGGAGGAGGGCTACACCTTC. It yields the protein CASSVEEGYTF.

For the CDR3, the DNA is TGTGCCAGCAGCGCCGGGACAGGGGGGCCTGGGGCCAACGTCCTGACTTTC. It yields the protein CASSAGTGGPGANVLTF. The V call is TRBV9, the J call TRBJ2-6, with TRBD1 matching 11 bases. This CDR3 spans 17 amino acids. Losses at the gene ends were 3 bases for V and 2 bases for J; bases not matched to a gene: 4. Looked up from germline, CDR1 is SGDLS and CDR2 is YYNGEE.